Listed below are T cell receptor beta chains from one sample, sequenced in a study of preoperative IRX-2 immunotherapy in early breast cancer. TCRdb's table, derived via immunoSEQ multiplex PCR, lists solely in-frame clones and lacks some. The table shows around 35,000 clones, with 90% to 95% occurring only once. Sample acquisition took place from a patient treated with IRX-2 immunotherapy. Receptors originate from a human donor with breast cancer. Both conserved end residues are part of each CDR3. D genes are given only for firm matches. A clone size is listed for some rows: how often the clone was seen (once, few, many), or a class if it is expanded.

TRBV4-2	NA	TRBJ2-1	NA	CASSREGQPLVYEQFF	TGTGCCAGCAGCCGGGAGGGACAGCCTTTAGTCTATGAGCAGTTCTTC
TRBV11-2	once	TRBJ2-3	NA	CASSLDPVTQYF	TGTGCCAGCAGCTTAGATCCGGTTACGCAGTATTTT
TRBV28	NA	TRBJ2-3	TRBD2	CASRKLAFSYTDTQYF	TGTGCCAGCAGAAAACTAGCGTTTTCTTACACAGATACGCAGTATTTT
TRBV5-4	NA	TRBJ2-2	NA	CASSLKGYTGELFF	TGTGCCAGCAGCTTGAAGGGTTACACCGGGGAGCTGTTTTTT
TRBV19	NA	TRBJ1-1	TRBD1	CASSRGQVLGGTEAFF	TGTGCCAGTAGTCGGGGACAGGTCCTGGGAGGCACTGAAGCTTTCTTT
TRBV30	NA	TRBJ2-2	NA	CAGARYRNTGKLFF	TGTGCCGGCGCACGATATAGGAACACCGGGAAGCTGTTTTTT
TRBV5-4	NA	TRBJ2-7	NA	CASSPPTGSYEQYF	TGTGCCAGCAGCCCACCCACAGGATCCTACGAGCAGTACTTC
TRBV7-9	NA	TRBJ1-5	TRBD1	CASSFTGTGGNQPQHF	TGTGCCAGCAGCTTCACCGGGACAGGGGGCAATCAGCCCCAGCATTTT
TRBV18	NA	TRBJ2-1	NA	CASSLSSNEQFF	TGTGCCAGCTCCCTGAGCAGCAATGAGCAGTTCTTC
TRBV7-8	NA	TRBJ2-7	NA	CASSPSRGYEQYF	TGTGCCAGCAGCCCCAGTAGGGGGTACGAGCAGTACTTC
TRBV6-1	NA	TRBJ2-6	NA	CASSEMAAGANVLTF	TGTGCCAGCAGTGAAATGGCAGCCGGGGCCAACGTCCTGACTTTC
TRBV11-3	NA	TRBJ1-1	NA	CASSLGVNTEAFF	TGTGCCAGCAGCTTAGGAGTGAACACTGAAGCTTTCTTT
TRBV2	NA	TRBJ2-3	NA	CASSEGGISTDTQYF	TGTGCCAGCAGTGAAGGAGGGATTAGCACAGATACGCAGTATTTT
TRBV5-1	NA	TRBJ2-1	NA	CASSLTSDNEQFF	TGCGCCAGCAGCCTGACTAGTGACAATGAGCAGTTCTTC
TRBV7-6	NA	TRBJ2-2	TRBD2	CASSLTSGMLVGELFF	TGTGCCAGCAGCCTGACTAGCGGGATGTTAGTCGGGGAGCTGTTTTTT
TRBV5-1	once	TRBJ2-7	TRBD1	CASSLGSRDRNYEQYF	TGCGCCAGCAGCTTGGGTTCTCGGGACAGAAATTACGAGCAGTACTTC
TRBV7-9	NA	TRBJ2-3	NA	CASSPRRGWDTDTQYF	TGTGCCAGCAGCCCACGGCGGGGATGGGACACAGATACGCAGTATTTT
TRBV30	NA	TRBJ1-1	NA	CAWSVGLREAFF	TGTGCCTGGAGTGTCGGTTTGCGTGAAGCTTTCTTT
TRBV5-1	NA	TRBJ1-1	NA	CASSLESDRGAFF	TGCGCCAGCAGCTTGGAATCAGATCGCGGAGCTTTCTTT
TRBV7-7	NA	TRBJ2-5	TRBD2	CASSLAGGGETQYF	TGTGCTAGCAGCTTAGCGGGAGGAGGAGAGACCCAGTACTTC
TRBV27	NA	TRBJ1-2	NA	CASRPQTNYGYTF	TGTGCCAGCAGGCCTCAGACTAACTATGGCTACACCTTC
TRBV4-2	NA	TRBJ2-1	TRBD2	CASSRELRLAGYGYNEQFF	TGTGCCAGCAGCCGCGAATTGAGACTAGCGGGGTATGGGTACAATGAGCAGTTCTTC
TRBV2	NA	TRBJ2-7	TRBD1	CATGSTGEDISF	TGTGCCACGGGATCGACAGGGGAGGATATCAGCTTC
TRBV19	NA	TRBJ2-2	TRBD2	CASSRLAGRTGELFF	TGTGCCAGTAGTAGACTAGCGGGTCGGACCGGGGAGCTGTTTTTT
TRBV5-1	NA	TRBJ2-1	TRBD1	CASMAYRGTNNEQFF	TGCGCCAGCATGGCTTACAGGGGGACCAACAATGAGCAGTTCTTC
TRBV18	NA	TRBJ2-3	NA	CASSPPSAQSTDTQYF	TGTGCCAGCTCACCACCCTCCGCCCAGAGTACAGATACGCAGTATTTT
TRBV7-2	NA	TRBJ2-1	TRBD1	CASSRLTGVNEQFF	TGTGCCAGCAGTCGACTTACAGGGGTCAATGAGCAGTTCTTC
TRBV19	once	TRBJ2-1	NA	CASSLASSSYNEQFF	TGTGCCAGTAGTCTAGCGTCAAGCTCCTACAATGAGCAGTTCTTC
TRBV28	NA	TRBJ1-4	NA	CASSSSHHRGSGSREKLFF	TGTGCCAGCAGTTCTTCACATCACCGGGGCTCTGGGAGTAGGGAAAAACTGTTTTTT
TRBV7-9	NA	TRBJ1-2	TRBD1	CASSFGTVGGYTF	TGTGCCAGCAGCTTCGGGACAGTAGGTGGCTACACCTTC
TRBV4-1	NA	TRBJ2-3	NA	CASSQATPPTQYF	TGCGCCAGCAGCCAAGCGACCCCGCCAACGCAGTATTTT
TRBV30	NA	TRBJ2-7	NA	CAWSVQGRGEQYF	TGTGCCTGGAGTGTACAGGGGAGGGGCGAGCAGTACTTC
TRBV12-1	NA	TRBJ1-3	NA	CASSWGGPTTFSGNTIYF	TGTGCCAGCAGCTGGGGCGGGCCGACTACTTTCTCTGGAAACACCATATATTTT
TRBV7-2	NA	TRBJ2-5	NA	CASSLSGPTSTQYF	TGTGCCAGCAGCTTATCAGGACCCACTTCCACCCAGTACTTC
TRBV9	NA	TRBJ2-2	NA	CASSFSTGELFF	TGTGCCAGCAGCTTTTCCACCGGGGAGCTGTTTTTT
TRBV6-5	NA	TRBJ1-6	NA	CASSWGNPNSPLHF	TGTGCCAGCAGTTGGGGCAACCCAAATTCACCCCTCCACTTT
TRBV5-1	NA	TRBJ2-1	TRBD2	CASSLPSGAYNEQFF	TGCGCCAGCAGCTTACCTAGCGGGGCTTACAATGAGCAGTTCTTC
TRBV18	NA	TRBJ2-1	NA	CASSPGTVEPQFF	TGTGCCAGCTCACCCGGGACTGTCGAGCCCCAGTTCTTC
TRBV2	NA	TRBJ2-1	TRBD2	CASSTSGLSYNEQFF	TGTGCCAGCAGTACATCGGGACTATCCTACAATGAGCAGTTCTTC
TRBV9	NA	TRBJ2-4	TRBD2	CASSGSRDYLAKNIQYF	TGTGCCAGCAGCGGTTCCCGGGACTACCTAGCCAAAAACATTCAGTACTTC
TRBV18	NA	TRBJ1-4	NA	CASSPPAGATNEKLFF	TGTGCCAGCTCACCACCAGCGGGTGCAACTAATGAAAAACTGTTTTTT
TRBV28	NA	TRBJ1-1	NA	CASGGGVRTEAFF	TGTGCCAGCGGAGGGGGAGTACGGACTGAAGCTTTCTTT
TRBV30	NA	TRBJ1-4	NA	CALRDGEKLFF	TGTGCCTTGAGAGACGGAGAAAAACTGTTTTTT
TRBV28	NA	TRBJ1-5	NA	CASTQTGNNQPQHF	TGTGCCAGCACCCAGACGGGAAACAATCAGCCCCAGCATTTT
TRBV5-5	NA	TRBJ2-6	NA	CASSVQGPGANVLTF	TGTGCCAGCAGCGTGCAGGGGCCTGGGGCCAACGTCCTGACTTTC
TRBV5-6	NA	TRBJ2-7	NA	CASSIGVSYEQYF	TGTGCCAGCAGCATTGGGGTCTCCTACGAGCAGTACTTC
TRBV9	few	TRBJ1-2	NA	CASSVGRAALGYGYTF	TGTGCCAGCAGCGTAGGCAGGGCAGCGTTAGGCTATGGCTACACCTTC
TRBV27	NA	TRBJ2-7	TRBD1	CASSPPGTGLYEQYF	TGTGCCAGCAGTCCGCCCGGGACAGGACTCTACGAGCAGTACTTC
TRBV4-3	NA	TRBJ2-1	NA	CASSPGTPVDEQFF	TGCGCCAGCAGCCCCGGGACTCCCGTCGATGAGCAGTTCTTC
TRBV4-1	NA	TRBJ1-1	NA	CASSQVGRRNTEAFF	TGCGCCAGCAGCCAAGTTGGTCGCCGAAACACTGAAGCTTTCTTT
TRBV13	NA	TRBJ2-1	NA	CASSFLGGTNEQFF	TGTGCCAGCAGCTTCTTAGGAGGGACGAATGAGCAGTTCTTC
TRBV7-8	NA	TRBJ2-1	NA	CASSLISGFEQFF	TGTGCCAGCAGCTTAATATCGGGGTTTGAGCAGTTCTTC
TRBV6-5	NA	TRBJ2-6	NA	CASSSKGNSGANVLTF	TGTGCCAGCAGTTCCAAGGGGAACTCTGGGGCCAACGTCCTGACTTTC
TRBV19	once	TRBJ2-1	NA	CASSPNSGVGKQFF	TGTGCCAGTAGTCCTAACTCCGGGGTCGGAAAGCAGTTCTTC
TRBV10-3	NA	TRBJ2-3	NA	CAISEVGGGGGSDTQYF	TGTGCCATCAGTGAGGTTGGCGGGGGAGGGGGATCAGATACGCAGTATTTT